The present T cell receptor beta chain was sequenced within a study of blood T cells in healthy people across ages. With a J-beta primer mix and a sample-barcoded 5' primer, a second PCR ran about 7 to 12 cycles. TCRdb reprocessed the 5' RACE reads via MiXCR and lists one record per CDR3 protein. The data show some 370,000 distinct CDR3 sequences, with about 49% seen just once and around 50% held by the top ten. The CDR3 has 14 amino acids. CDR1 is MNHEY, CDR2 SMNVEV, per germline (reference sequence). The V end was cut by 3 bases, the J end by 2 bases, with 10 bases between. At least ten counts were recorded for this clonotype.

The rearrangement joins TRBV27 to TRBJ1-2; no clear D. Material: blood. This sequence originates from a man in his 60s in good health. CDR3: CASSFRSGNYGYTF. The DNA of the CDR3 is TGTGCCAGCAGTTTTAGAAGCGGGAACTATGGCTACACCTTC.